This T cell receptor beta chain was captured by sequencing in a study of T cells after posttransplantation cyclophosphamide. Findings of the study overall: Donor CD8+ memory clones often dominated recipient blood repertoires at later times.

The table came from immunoSEQ multiplex PCR; TCRdb's copy has only in-frame clones and leaves some out. The repertoire holds tens of thousands of clones, with about 86% as singletons. About this clone itself: As yet, its antigen is unknown.

Trimming left V 3 bases short and J 6 bases short, with 8 bases between. The CDR3 extends over 12 amino acids. The germline V gene has CDR1 SGHRS and CDR2 YFSETQ. Sequencing was performed on PBMCs. The clonotype comes from a man between 25 and 39 years old with a blood cancer, CMV-positive, and with a related stem cell donor. The rearrangement joins TRBV5-1 to TRBJ2-3; D is uncertain. The CDR3 protein is CASSSTGDTQYF. The CDR3 DNA reads TGCGCCAGCAGCTCGACCGGGGATACGCAGTATTTT.